Included here is one T cell receptor (beta chain) sequence, with context. The record originates from a study of blood T cell repertoires in COVID-19. The wider study: T cells, B-cell-depleted T cells, or PBMCs supplied cDNA or gDNA.

Only in-frame clones appear in the TCRdb table, and some are missing; sequencing was by immunoSEQ multiplex PCR. The profile shows roughly 63,000 clones, over 75% of them singletons. Sequenced material: peripheral blood. The receptor comes from a man aged 50 to 60 with acute or convalescent COVID-19.

The CDR3 loop reads CASSLGGTGDEKLFF. The CDR3 DNA is TGTGCCAGCAGTTTAGGCGGGACAGGGGACGAAAAACTGTTTTTT. The rearrangement uses TRBV28 and TRBJ1-4; the match to TRBD1 covers 10 bases. The CDR3 runs to 15 residues. With 2 bases clipped from V and 8 bases from J, the junction kept 5 bases outside the gene matches. Germline CDR1 MDHEN, CDR2 SYDVKM.